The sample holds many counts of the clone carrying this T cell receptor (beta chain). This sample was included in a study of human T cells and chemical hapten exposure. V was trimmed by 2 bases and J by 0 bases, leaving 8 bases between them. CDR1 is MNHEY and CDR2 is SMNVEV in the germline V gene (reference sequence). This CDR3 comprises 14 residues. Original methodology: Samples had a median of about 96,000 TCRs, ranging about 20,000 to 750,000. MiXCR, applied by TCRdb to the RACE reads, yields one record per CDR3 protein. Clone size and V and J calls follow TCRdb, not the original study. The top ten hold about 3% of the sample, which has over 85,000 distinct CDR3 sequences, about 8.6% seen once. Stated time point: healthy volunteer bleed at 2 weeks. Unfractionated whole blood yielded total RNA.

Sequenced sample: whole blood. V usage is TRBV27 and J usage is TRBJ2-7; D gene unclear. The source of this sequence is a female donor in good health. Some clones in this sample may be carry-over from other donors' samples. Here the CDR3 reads CASSLDPTSYEQYF. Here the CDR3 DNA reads TGTGCCAGCAGTTTAGACCCGACCTCCTACGAGCAGTACTTC.